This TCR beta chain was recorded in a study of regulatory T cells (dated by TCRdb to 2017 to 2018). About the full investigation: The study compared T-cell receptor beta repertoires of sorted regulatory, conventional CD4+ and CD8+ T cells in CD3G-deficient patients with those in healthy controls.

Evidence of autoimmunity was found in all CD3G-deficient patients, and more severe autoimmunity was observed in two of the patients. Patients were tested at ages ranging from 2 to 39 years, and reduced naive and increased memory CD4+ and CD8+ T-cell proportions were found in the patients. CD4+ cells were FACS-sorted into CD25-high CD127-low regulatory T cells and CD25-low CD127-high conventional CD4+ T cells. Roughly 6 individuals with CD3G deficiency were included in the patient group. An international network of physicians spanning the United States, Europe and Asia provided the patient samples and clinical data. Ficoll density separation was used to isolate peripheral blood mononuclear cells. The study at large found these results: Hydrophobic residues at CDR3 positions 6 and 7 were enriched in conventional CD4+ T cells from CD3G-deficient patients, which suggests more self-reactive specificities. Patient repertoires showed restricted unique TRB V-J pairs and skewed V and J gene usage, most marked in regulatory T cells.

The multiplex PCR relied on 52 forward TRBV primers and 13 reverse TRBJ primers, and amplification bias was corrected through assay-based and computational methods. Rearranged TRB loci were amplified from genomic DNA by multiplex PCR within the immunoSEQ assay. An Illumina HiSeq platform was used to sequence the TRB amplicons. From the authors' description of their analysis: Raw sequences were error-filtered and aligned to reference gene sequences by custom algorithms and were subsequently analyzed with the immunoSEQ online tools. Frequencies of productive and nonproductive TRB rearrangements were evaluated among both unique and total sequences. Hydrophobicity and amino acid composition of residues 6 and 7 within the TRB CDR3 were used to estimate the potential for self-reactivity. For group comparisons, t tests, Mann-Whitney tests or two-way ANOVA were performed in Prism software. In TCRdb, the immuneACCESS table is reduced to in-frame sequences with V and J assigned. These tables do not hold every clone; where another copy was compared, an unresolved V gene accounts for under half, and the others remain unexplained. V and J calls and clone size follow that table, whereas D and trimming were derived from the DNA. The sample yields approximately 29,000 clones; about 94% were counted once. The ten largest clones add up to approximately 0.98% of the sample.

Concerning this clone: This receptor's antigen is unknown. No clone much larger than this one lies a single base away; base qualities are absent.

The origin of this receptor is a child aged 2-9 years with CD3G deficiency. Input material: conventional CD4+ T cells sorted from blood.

The DNA reads TGTGCCACACTAGCGGGAGGGTACAATGAGCAGTTCTTC. This gives the protein CATLAGGYNEQFF. The V and J genes are TRBV28 and TRBJ2-1, with TRBD2 identical over 13 junction bases. Unmatched junction bases come to 1, with V trimmed by 10 bases and J by 4 bases. From the cysteine up to the phenylalanine, the CDR3 has a length of 13 residues. The retained sequence is limited to the CDR3, 39 bases, with the frame set at the first base. Based on the germline V gene, the CDR1 and CDR2 sequences are MDHEN and SYDVKM.